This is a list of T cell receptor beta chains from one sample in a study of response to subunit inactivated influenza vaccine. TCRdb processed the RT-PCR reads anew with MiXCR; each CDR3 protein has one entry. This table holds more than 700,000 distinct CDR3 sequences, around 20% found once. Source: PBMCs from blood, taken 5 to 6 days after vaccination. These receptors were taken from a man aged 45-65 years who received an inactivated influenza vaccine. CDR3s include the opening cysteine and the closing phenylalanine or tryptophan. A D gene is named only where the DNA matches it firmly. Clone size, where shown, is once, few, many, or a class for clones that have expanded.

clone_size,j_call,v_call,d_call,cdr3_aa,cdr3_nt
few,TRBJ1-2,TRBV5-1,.,CASSLVSGESYTF,TGCGCCAGCAGCTTGGTATCCGGGGAGAGCTACACCTTC
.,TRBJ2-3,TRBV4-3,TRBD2,CASSQGVLRGADTQYF,TGCGCCAGCAGCCAAGGGGTACTCCGGGGGGCAGATACGCAGTATTTT
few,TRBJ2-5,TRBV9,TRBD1,CASSTNARTGKQTQYF,TGTGCCAGCAGCACTAACGCGAGGACAGGGAAGCAGACCCAGTACTTC
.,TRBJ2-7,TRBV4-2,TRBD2,CASSQDRASGRALKYF,TGTGCCAGCAGCCAAGATAGGGCTAGCGGGAGGGCCCTCAAGTACTTC
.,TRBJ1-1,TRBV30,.,CACRTYLNTEAFF,TGTGCCTGCCGGACATATTTGAACACTGAAGCTTTCTTT
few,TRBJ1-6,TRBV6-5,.,CASSYSGTYNSPLHF,TGTGCCAGCAGTTACTCTGGGACCTATAATTCACCCCTCCACTTT
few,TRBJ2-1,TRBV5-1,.,CASSLGHSKQFF,TGCGCCAGCAGCTTGGGACATTCGAAGCAGTTCTTC
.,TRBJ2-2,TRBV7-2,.,CASSLVSAVANTGELFF,TGTGCCAGCAGCTTAGTTTCCGCGGTCGCGAACACCGGGGAGCTGTTTTTT
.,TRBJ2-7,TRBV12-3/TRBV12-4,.,CASSLLTEEQYF,TGTGCCAGCAGTTTATTGACAGAAGAGCAGTACTTC
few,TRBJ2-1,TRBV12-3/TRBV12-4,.,CASRKGHGTYNEQFF,TGTGCCAGCCGAAAAGGACACGGGACCTACAATGAGCAGTTCTTC
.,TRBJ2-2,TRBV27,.,CASSFLQSGVPLTGELFF,TGTGCCAGCAGTTTTTTACAGTCAGGGGTTCCTTTAACCGGGGAGCTGTTTTTT
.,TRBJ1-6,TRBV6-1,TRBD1,CASSEAGTDYNSPLHF,TGTGCCAGCAGTGAAGCCGGGACAGACTATAATTCACCCCTCCACTTT
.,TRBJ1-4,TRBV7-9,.,CASSLAAGGPGNEKLFF,TGTGCCAGCAGCTTAGCGGCTGGAGGTCCGGGTAATGAAAAACTGTTTTTT
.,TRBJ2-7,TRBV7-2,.,CASSYNARGEQYF,TGTGCCAGCAGCTATAATGCTCGGGGTGAGCAGTACTTC
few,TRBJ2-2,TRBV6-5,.,CASSYIGIVNTGELFF,TGTGCCAGCAGTTACATAGGAATAGTGAACACCGGGGAGCTGTTTTTT
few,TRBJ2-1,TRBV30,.,CAWSPTNGEQFF,TGTGCCTGGAGCCCGACAAACGGTGAGCAGTTCTTC
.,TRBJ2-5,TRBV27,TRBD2,CASRLTGTSSSETQYF,TGTGCCAGCAGACTTACCGGGACTAGCAGTTCGGAGACCCAGTACTTC
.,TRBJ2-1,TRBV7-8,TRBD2,CASSPGTSPEQFF,TGTGCCAGCAGCCCTGGGACTAGTCCTGAGCAGTTCTTC
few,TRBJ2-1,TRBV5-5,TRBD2,CASSLSSGREEQFF,TGTGCCAGCAGCTTGTCTAGCGGGAGGGAGGAGCAGTTCTTC
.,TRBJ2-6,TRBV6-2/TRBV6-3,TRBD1,CASSPPTGSSGANVLTF,TGTGCCAGCAGTCCCCCGACAGGGAGCTCTGGGGCCAACGTCCTGACTTTC
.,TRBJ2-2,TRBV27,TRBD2,CAAKSGGSTGELFF,TGTGCCGCCAAATCGGGGGGAAGCACCGGGGAGCTGTTTTTT
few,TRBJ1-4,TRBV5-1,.,CASSLAGTVRNEKLFF,TGCGCCAGCAGCTTGGCGGGGACCGTTAGGAATGAAAAACTGTTTTTT
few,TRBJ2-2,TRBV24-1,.,CATRGSYTGELFF,TGTGCCACCAGGGGGTCGTACACCGGGGAGCTGTTTTTT
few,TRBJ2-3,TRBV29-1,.,CSVRQASTDTQYF,TGCAGCGTCCGACAGGCCAGCACAGATACGCAGTATTTT
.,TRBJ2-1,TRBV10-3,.,CAISSKPNNEQFF,TGTGCCATCAGTTCCAAACCCAACAATGAGCAGTTCTTC
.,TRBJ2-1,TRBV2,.,CASSTLGVDAEQFF,TGTGCCAGCAGCACCCTAGGGGTGGACGCTGAGCAGTTCTTC
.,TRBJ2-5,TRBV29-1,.,CSAAPYRRVETQYF,TGCAGCGCCGCACCATATCGGCGAGTGGAGACCCAGTACTTC
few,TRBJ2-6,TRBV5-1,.,CASSFGDVGPSGANVLTF,TGCGCCAGCAGCTTCGGCGACGTCGGCCCCTCTGGGGCCAACGTCCTGACTTTC
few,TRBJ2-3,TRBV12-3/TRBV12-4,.,CASSFPQGRNTQYF,TGTGCCAGCAGTTTTCCACAGGGAAGAAACACGCAGTATTTT
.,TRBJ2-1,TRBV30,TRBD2,CAWTTSGGNEQFF,TGTGCCTGGACGACTAGCGGGGGCAATGAGCAGTTCTTC
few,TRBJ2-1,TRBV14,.,CASSSRGVLSTVYNEQFF,TGTGCCAGCAGCTCGCGGGGCGTGCTATCGACGGTGTACAATGAGCAGTTCTTC
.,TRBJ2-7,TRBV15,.,CATSPGDRDSEQYF,TGTGCCACCAGTCCAGGGGATCGGGATAGCGAGCAGTACTTC
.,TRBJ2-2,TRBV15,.,CATSSQLETGELFF,TGTGCCACCAGCAGTCAGCTGGAGACCGGGGAGCTGTTTTTT
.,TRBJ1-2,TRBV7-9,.,CASSAGSGYTF,TGTGCCAGCAGCGCGGGTAGTGGCTACACCTTC
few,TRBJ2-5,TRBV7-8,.,CASSLAVGGAKETQYF,TGTGCCAGCAGCTTAGCGGTGGGGGGGGCGAAAGAGACCCAGTACTTC
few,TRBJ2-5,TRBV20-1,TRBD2,CSARDLAGGPWTQYF,TGCAGTGCTAGAGACCTAGCGGGGGGGCCGTGGACCCAGTACTTC
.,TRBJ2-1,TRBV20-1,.,CSALPQGNYNEQFF,TGCAGTGCTCTTCCACAGGGTAATTACAATGAGCAGTTCTTC
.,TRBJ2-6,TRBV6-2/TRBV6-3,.,CASKGSWANVLTF,TGTGCCAGCAAAGGGAGCTGGGCCAACGTCCTGACTTTC
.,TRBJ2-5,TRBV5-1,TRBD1,CASSGNTGEETQYF,TGCGCCAGCAGCGGAAACACAGGGGAAGAGACCCAGTACTTC
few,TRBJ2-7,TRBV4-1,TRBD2,CASRPHGLVDEQYF,TGCGCCAGCAGACCCCATGGACTAGTCGATGAGCAGTACTTC